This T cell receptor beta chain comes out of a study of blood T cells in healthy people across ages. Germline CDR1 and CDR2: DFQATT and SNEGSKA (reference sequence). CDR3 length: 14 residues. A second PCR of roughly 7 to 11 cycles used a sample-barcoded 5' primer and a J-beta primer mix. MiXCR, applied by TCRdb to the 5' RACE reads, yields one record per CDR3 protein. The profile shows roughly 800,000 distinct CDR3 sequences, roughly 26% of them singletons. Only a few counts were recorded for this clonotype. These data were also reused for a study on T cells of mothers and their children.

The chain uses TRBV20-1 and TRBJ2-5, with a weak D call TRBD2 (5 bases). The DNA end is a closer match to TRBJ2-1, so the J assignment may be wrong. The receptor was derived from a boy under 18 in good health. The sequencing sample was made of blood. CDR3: CSARVAGLGNEQFF. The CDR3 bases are TGCAGTGCTAGAGTGGCGGGCCTGGGTAATGAGCAGTTCTTC.